The rows below give T cell receptor beta chains drawn from one sample of a study of metastatic and nonmetastatic thyroid tumors. TCRdb redid the clone calls on the PCR reads using MiXCR. Counted here are about 40,000 clones, about a sixth occurring once; the ten biggest clones make up 3.5% to 4%. Sequences were obtained from blood. The receptor set was obtained from a female donor with papillary thyroid cancer or a benign thyroid nodule (not recorded which). Some clones in this sample may be carry-over from other donors' samples. Each CDR3 is given with its conserved first and last residue. The D gene is left open where the match is weak. A row's size may be missing; if present it is once, few, many or a size class.

cdr3_aa cdr3_nt j_call v_call clone_size d_call
CASSRFTGELFF TGTGCCAGCAGCCGTTTCACCGGGGAGCTGTTTTTT TRBJ2-2 TRBV7-9 - -
CASSSGRLHEQYF TGTGCCAGCAGCTCCGGACGGTTACACGAGCAGTACTTC TRBJ2-7 TRBV7-2 many -
CASSFRQVNSPLHF TGTGCCAGCAGTTTTCGGCAGGTTAATTCACCCCTCCACTTT TRBJ1-6 TRBV27 medium-sized -
CASGRQGGNQPQHF TGTGCTAGTGGTCGACAGGGCGGCAATCAGCCCCAGCATTTT TRBJ1-5 TRBV12-5 many TRBD1
CASSQSGTNQETQYF TGTGCCAGCAGCCAATCCGGGACCAACCAAGAGACCCAGTACTTC TRBJ2-5 TRBV3-1 many -
CASSQDGRGLETQYF TGTGCCAGCAGCCAAGATGGCAGGGGGCTAGAGACCCAGTACTTC TRBJ2-5 TRBV3-1 many TRBD1
CASSLQPGLPRTEAFF TGTGCCAGTAGTCTACAACCGGGACTTCCGCGAACTGAAGCTTTCTTT TRBJ1-1 TRBV19 many -
CASSVGDPGGAEAFF TGTGCCAGCAGCGTAGGGGACCCAGGGGGTGCTGAAGCTTTCTTT TRBJ1-1 TRBV9 many TRBD1
CASSLGLAGPYEQYF TGTGCCAGCAGTTTGGGGCTAGCGGGACCCTACGAGCAGTACTTC TRBJ2-7 TRBV28 few TRBD2
CASRITGSQETQYF TGTGCCAGTCGAATAACCGGGTCGCAAGAGACCCAGTACTTC TRBJ2-5 TRBV19 many -
CASSDSSSHSEQFF TGTGCCAGCAGTGACTCGAGTTCGCACTCTGAGCAGTTCTTC TRBJ2-1 TRBV6-4 many -
CASTLIGVYEQYF TGTGCCAGCACCCTAATCGGAGTTTACGAGCAGTACTTC TRBJ2-7 TRBV7-2 medium-sized -
CASSQMGWGLETQYF TGTGCCAGCAGCCAAATGGGGTGGGGGCTGGAGACCCAGTACTTC TRBJ2-5 TRBV5-4 many -
CASSQRQGLGYGYTF TGTGCCAGCAGCCAGAGACAGGGGTTGGGGTATGGCTACACCTTC TRBJ1-2 TRBV3-1 - TRBD1
CASSDFEQGQADTQYF TGTGCCAGCAGTGACTTCGAACAGGGGCAGGCAGATACGCAGTATTTT TRBJ2-3 TRBV28 few TRBD1
CASSLDEQRRWNEQFF TGTGCCAGCAGCTTAGACGAGCAGCGGAGATGGAATGAGCAGTTCTTC TRBJ2-1 TRBV11-1 many -
CASSLEGAFYNEQFF TGTGCCAGCAGTTTAGAGGGGGCCTTTTACAATGAGCAGTTCTTC TRBJ2-1 TRBV28 many TRBD1
CASRQLEGGREQYF TGCGCCAGCAGACAACTTGAGGGGGGAAGGGAGCAGTACTTC TRBJ2-7 TRBV4-1 - -
CASSPKWGGDGSQPQHF TGTGCCAGCAGCCCGAAATGGGGGGGGGACGGTTCTCAGCCCCAGCATTTT TRBJ1-5 TRBV7-8 many -
CASSQDRGGQETQYF TGCGCCAGCAGCCAAGACAGGGGAGGGCAAGAGACCCAGTACTTC TRBJ2-5 TRBV4-1 many -
CASSLMGRKMNTEAFF TGCGCCAGCAGCTTGATGGGACGCAAAATGAACACTGAAGCTTTCTTT TRBJ1-1 TRBV5-1 many -
CASSPQTGSYEQYF TGTGCCAGCAGTCCCCAGACAGGATCCTACGAGCAGTACTTC TRBJ2-7 TRBV6-1 many -
CASRTSGRSTDTQYF TGTGCCAGCAGGACTAGCGGGAGAAGCACAGATACGCAGTATTTT TRBJ2-3 TRBV28 - TRBD2
CASSEVGGLREQFF TGTGCCAGCAGTGAAGTTGGCGGGTTACGTGAGCAGTTCTTC TRBJ2-1 TRBV6-1 many -
CASSLRWSLAGTDTQYF TGTGCCAGTAGTTTGCGGTGGTCACTAGCGGGAACAGATACGCAGTATTTT TRBJ2-3 TRBV27 - TRBD2
CASSQVGGARLGYTF TGCGCCAGCAGCCAAGTGGGCGGCGCGAGGTTGGGCTACACCTTC TRBJ1-2 TRBV4-1 many -